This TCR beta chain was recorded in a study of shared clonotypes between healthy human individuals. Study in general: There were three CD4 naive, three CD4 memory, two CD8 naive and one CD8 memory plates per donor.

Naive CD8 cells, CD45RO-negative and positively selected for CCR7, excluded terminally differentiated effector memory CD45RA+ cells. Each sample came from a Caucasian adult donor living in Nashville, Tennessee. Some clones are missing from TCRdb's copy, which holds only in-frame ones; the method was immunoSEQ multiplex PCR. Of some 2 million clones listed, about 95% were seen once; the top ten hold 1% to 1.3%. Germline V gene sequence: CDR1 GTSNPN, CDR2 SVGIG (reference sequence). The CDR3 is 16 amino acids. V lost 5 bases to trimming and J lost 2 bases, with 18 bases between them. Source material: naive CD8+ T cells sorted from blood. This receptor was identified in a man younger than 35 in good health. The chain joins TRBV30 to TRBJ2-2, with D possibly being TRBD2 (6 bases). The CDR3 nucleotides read TGTGCCTGGGATACAGTTAGCGGATTAAACACCGGGGAGCTGTTTTTT. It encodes CAWDTVSGLNTGELFF.